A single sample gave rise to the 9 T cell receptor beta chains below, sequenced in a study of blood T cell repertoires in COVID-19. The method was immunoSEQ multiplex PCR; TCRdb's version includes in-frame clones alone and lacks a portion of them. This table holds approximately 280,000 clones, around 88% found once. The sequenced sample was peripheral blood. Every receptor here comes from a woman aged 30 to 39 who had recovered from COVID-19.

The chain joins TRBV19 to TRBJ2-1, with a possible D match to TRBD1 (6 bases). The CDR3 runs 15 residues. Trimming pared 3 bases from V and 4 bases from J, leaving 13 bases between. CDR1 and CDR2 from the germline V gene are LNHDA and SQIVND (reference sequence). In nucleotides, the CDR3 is TGTGCCAGTAGTATCATGGGGGCGCGGTACAATGAGCAGTTCTTC. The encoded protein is CASSIMGARYNEQFF.

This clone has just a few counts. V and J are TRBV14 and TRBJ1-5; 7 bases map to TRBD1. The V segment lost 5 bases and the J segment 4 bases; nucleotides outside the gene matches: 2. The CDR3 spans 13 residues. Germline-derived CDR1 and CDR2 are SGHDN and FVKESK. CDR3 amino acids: CASSGRGNQPQHF. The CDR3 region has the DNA TGTGCCAGCAGCGGCAGGGGGAATCAGCCCCAGCATTTT.

The CDR3 protein is CASSEMTGNNEKLFF. In DNA form, the CDR3 reads TGTGCCAGCAGCGAGATGACAGGGAACAATGAAAAACTGTTTTTT. V is TRBV9 and J is TRBJ1-4; 7 positions match TRBD1. Germline loops: CDR1 SGDLS, CDR2 YYNGEE. The ends lost 3 bases at V and 5 bases at J; junction bases unmatched: 7. The CDR3 loop spans 15 amino acids.

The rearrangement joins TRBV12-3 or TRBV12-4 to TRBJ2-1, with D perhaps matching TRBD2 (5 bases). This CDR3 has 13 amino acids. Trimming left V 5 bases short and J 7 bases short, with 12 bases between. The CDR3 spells CASSHSRANEQFF. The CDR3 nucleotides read TGTGCCAGCAGTCATTCGCGGGCGAATGAGCAGTTCTTC.

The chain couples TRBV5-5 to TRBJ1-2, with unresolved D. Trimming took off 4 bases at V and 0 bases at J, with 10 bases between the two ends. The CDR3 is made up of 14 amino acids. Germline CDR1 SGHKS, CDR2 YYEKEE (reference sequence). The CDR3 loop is CASSVDGTNYGYTF. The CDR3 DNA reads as TGTGCCAGCAGCGTGGACGGGACTAACTATGGCTACACCTTC.

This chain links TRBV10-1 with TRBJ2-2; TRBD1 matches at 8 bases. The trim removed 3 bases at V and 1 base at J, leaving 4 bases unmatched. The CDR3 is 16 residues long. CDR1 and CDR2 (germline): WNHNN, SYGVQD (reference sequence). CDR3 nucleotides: TGCGCCAGCAGTGATGCCGGACAGGGGAACACCGGGGAGCTGTTTTTT. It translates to CASSDAGQGNTGELFF.

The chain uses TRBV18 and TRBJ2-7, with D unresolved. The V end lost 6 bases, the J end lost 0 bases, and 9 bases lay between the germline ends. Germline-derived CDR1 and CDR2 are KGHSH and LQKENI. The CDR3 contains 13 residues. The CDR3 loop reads CASSAGGSYEQYF. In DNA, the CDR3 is TGTGCCAGCTCCGCCGGTGGCTCCTACGAGCAGTACTTC.

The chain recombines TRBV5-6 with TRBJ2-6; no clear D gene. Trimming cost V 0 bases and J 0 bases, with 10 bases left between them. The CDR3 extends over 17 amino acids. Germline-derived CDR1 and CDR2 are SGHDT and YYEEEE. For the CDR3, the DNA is TGTGCCAGCAGCTTGGCCACTACCAACTCTGGGGCCAACGTCCTGACTTTC. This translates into CASSLATTNSGANVLTF.

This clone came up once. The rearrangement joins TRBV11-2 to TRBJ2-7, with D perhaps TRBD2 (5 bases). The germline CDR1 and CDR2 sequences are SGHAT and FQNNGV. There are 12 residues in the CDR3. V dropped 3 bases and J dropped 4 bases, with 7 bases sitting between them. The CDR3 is CASSLGAYEQYF. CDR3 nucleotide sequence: TGTGCCAGCAGCTTGGGAGCTTACGAGCAGTACTTC.